This T cell receptor beta chain was recorded in a study of cytomegalovirus exposure and HLA in healthy donors. Measured with immunoSEQ multiplex PCR; TCRdb has only the in-frame clones, and not every one. The table includes under 80,000 clones, roughly 94% detected once. Overall study findings and caveats: The study flagged roughly 150 TCR beta chains as cytomegalovirus-associated.

This CDR3 is 13 amino acids long. V shed 2 bases and J shed 7 bases, with 11 bases lying between them. The germline V gene encodes CDR1 MNHEY and CDR2 SVGAGI. Concerning this clone: The antigen is undetermined.

This TCR was sampled from a woman aged 18 to 35 in good health and CMV-seropositive. V and J are TRBV6-5 and TRBJ1-2, with TRBD1 as a possible D gene (5 bases). Input material: PBMCs. The DNA of the CDR3 is TGTGCCAGCAGTTACGGGGCAGGTGGTGGCTACACCTTC. Residues: CASSYGAGGGYTF.